The 23 T cell receptor delta chains given below trace back to one sample, sequenced in a study of gamma-delta T cells after stem cell transplantation. TCRdb ran CATT on the RT-PCR reads. There are over a thousand delta-chain clones in the sample; 2.5% to 3.5% occur only once, and around 62% lies in the top ten. Sequencing was carried out using gamma-delta T cells. All receptors come from a human donor. It is not recorded whose cells these are; they may come from a transplant donor.

Details on this clone: TCRdb's listed protein matches a much larger clone and diverges from this DNA's translation at residue 4, likely through a read error; the protein shown comes from the DNA. The chain couples TRDV2 to TRDJ1, with 13 bases lining up with TRDD3. Germline values: CDR1 GEAIGNYY, CDR2 EKD. The CDR3 is made up of 19 amino acids. The CDR3 is CACNTVTSTGGYAGDKLIF. CDR3 nucleotides: TGTGCCTGTAACACCGTTACGAGTACTGGGGGATACGCCGGCGATAAACTCATCTTT.

This chain uses TRDV1 with TRDJ1; 11 nucleotides agree with TRDD3. There are 25 residues in the CDR3. V lost 1 base and J lost 2; bases outside the gene matches: 30. Germline CDR1 and CDR2: TSWWSYY and QGS. CDR3 amino acids: CALGEPPPPTAEVLGDSPATDKLIF. CDR3 sequence (DNA): TGTGCTCTTGGGGAACCCCCCCCTCCAACCGCAGAAGTACTGGGGGATAGCCCCGCTACCGATAAACTCATCTTT.

About this clone: A read error likely explains this, since a far larger clone differs by one base. The same CDR3 is also encoded by other DNA sequences in this sample. This chain uses TRDV1 with TRDJ1; 8 bases are a match to TRDD3. The germline gives CDR1 TSWWSYY, CDR2 QGS. The CDR3 spans 27 residues. This CDR3 reads CALGELPSLWVLYWGDRFRQYTDKLIF. The CDR3, as DNA: TGTGCTCTTGGGGAACTCCCCTCGCTTTGGGTCCTCTACTGGGGGGACAGGTTCCGCCAGTACACCGATAAGCTCATCTTT.

This clone is labeled as medium-sized (0.01 to 0.1%). The V call is TRDV1, the J call TRDJ1; 8 bases fit TRDD3. V gave up 4 bases and J gave up 2 bases; unmatched junction bases: 33. The CDR3 sequence is 24 residues long. The germline V gene encodes CDR1 TSWWSYY and CDR2 QGS. The CDR3 here is CALGAPPVPRYWGGKTLGTDKLIF. For the CDR3, the DNA is TGTGCTCTTGGGGCACCACCGGTCCCCCGGTACTGGGGGGGTAAAACACTGGGAACCGATAAACTCATCTTT.

This clone was observed a few times. This may be a read error, as it is one base from a much larger clone. The genes are TRDV1 and TRDJ1; D is tentatively TRDD1 or TRDD3 (6 bases each). CDR1 and CDR2 from the germline V gene are TSWWSYY and QGS. V was cut by 2 bases and J by 1 base, with 32 bases left in between. The CDR3 loop spans 22 amino acids. The CDR3 bases are TGTGCTCTTGGGGAAGTGATGCCTCCCCTACTGGGAAATATTTGGCTCACCGATAAACTCATCTTT. The encoded protein is CALGEVMPPLLGNIWLTDKLIF.

J is TRDJ1 and V is TRDV3; 11 bases are shared with TRDD3. The CDR3 runs 15 residues. Germline values: CDR1 TVYSNPD, CDR2 GDNSRS (reference sequence). V shed 2 bases and J 7 bases; nucleotides not matched to a gene: 12. CDR3 amino acids: CAFAYWGIAHAKLIF. CDR3 DNA sequence: TGTGCCTTTGCGTACTGGGGGATAGCTCACGCTAAACTCATCTTT.

With regard to this clone: A much larger clone sits a single nucleotide away, making a read error possible. V usage is TRDV1 and J usage is TRDJ1, with 9 bases matching TRDD3. Trimming at V came to 2 bases and at J to 0 bases, leaving 22 bases not matched to a gene. CDR3 length equals 22 residues. Germline assignment: CDR1 TSWWSYY and CDR2 QGS. CDR3 region: CALGEYILRFGWGIPNTDKLIF. The CDR3, as DNA: TGTGCTCTTGGGGAATATATCCTACGCTTCGGCTGGGGGATTCCCAACACCGATAAACTCATCTTT.

The rearrangement uses TRDV2 and TRDJ1; 8 nucleotides align to TRDD3. This CDR3 has 17 amino acids. The trim removed 0 bases at V and 1 base at J, leaving 9 bases unmatched. The V gene's germline CDR1 is GEAIGNYY and CDR2 EKD. For the CDR3, the DNA is TGTGCCTGTGACACCGTAGGGCTGGGGGAACCCACCGATAAACTCATCTTT. Its translation is CACDTVGLGEPTDKLIF.

With regard to this clone: A read error is likely here: a far larger clone is one base away. This chain connects TRDV3 to TRDJ1; D is perhaps TRDD3 (6 bases). This CDR3 is 14 amino acids long. Trimming removed 2 bases at V and 4 bases at J, with 17 bases between. The germline gives CDR1 TVYSNPD, CDR2 GDNSRS (reference sequence). CDR3 bases: TGTGCCTTTTCTCCCGGGGGACACCACGATAAACTCATCTTT. Encoded protein: CAFSPGGHHDKLIF.

By sample fraction, this clone is large (0.1 to 1%). The chain has TRDV3 and TRDJ1; TRDD2 matches 7 bases. Germline lookup yields CDR1 TVYSNPD and CDR2 GDNSRS (reference sequence). Trimming removed 4 bases from V and 4 bases from J; junction bases left unmatched: 9. The CDR3 sequence is 13 residues long. The CDR3 DNA is TGTGCCTCTGGCCTTCCTGAAAGCGATAAACTCATCTTT. It specifies CASGLPESDKLIF.

On this clone itself: TCRdb's entry gives the protein of a much larger clone, which mismatches this DNA's translation at residue 9, likely from a read error; the protein reported here is translated from the DNA. This sequence joins TRDV3 and TRDJ1; TRDD3 aligns across 12 bases. The CDR3 spans 14 residues. V lost 1 base and J lost 6; bases outside the gene matches: 6. Germline values: CDR1 TVYSNPD, CDR2 GDNSRS (reference sequence). This CDR3 reads CAFNWGIQRNKLIF. The CDR3 nucleotides read TGTGCCTTTAACTGGGGGATACAGAGAAATAAACTCATCTTT.

This clone came up a few times. A far larger clone lies a single base away; this is likely a read error. Other DNA sequences within the sample encode an identical CDR3. The V and J genes are TRDV1 and TRDJ1; 13 bases agree with TRDD3. This CDR3 region has 23 residues. The germline V gene has CDR1 TSWWSYY and CDR2 QGS. This CDR3 is CALGPRFPLTQYWGIRSTDKLIF. CDR3 DNA: TGTGCCCTTGGACCCCGATTCCCCCTAACTCAATACTGGGGGATACGCTCCACCGATAAACTCATCTTT.

This chain connects TRDV2 to TRDJ3; TRDD3 agrees at 12 bases. The CDR3 is 20 residues long. Germline-derived CDR1 and CDR2 are GEAIGNYY and EKD. V shed 3 bases and J 3 bases; nucleotides not matched to a gene: 11. CDR3 in DNA: TGTGCCTGTGACCAACCCCCGCTGGGGGATACGTTCTGGGACACCCGACAGATGTTTTTC. Its protein is CACDQPPLGDTFWDTRQMFF.

Remarks on this clone: A far larger clone differs by one base, so this is likely a read error. Other DNA variants within this sample encode the same CDR3. The chain has TRDV2 and TRDJ3; a possible D gene is TRDD3 (6 bases). Germline V gene lookup returns CDR1 GEAIGNYY and CDR2 EKD. The CDR3 has 18 amino acids. The CDR3 is CACDTAGGISWDTRQMFF. The DNA for the CDR3 is TGTGCCTGCGACACCGCCGGGGGAATATCCTGGGACACCCGACAGATGTTTTTC.

This clone is labeled medium-sized (0.01 to 0.1%). The rearrangement uses TRDV1 and TRDJ1; TRDD3 is a possible D gene (5 bases). CDR3 size: 17 residues. From germline, CDR1 is TSWWSYY and CDR2 QGS. Between the trimmed V and J ends, which lost 2 bases and 0 bases, there was a span of 16 bases. CDR3 residues: CALGEIGGGGHTDKLIF. The CDR3 coding sequence is TGTGCTCTTGGGGAAATCGGTGGAGGGGGGCACACCGATAAACTCATCTTT.

The chain carries TRDV1 and TRDJ3; 12 nucleotides match TRDD3. The CDR3 runs 27 residues. The germline gives CDR1 TSWWSYY, CDR2 QGS. V was clipped by 2 bases and J by 0 bases; unmatched bases: 26. CDR3 protein: CALGERPSYSRWGIRALSSWDTRQMFF. CDR3 nucleotide sequence: TGTGCTCTTGGGGAAAGGCCTTCCTACTCCCGCTGGGGGATACGCGCTTTAAGCTCCTGGGACACCCGACAGATGTTTTTC.

This clone was detected a few times. A far larger clone is one base from this, pointing to a likely read error. This CDR3 reads CACDIRITGGQYTNKLIF. CDR3 bases: TGTGCCTGTGACATTCGTATTACTGGGGGCCAGTACACCAATAAACTCATCTTT. The J gene is TRDJ1, the V gene TRDV2, with 8 bases matching TRDD3. The CDR3 loop spans 18 amino acids. Germline V gene data show CDR1 as GEAIGNYY and CDR2 as EKD.

This clone was counted a few times. A far larger clone lies a single base away; this is likely a read error. Other DNA sequences within the sample encode an identical CDR3. The chain recombines TRDV1 with TRDJ1; 12 bases fit TRDD3. This CDR3 comprises 22 residues. Germline lookup yields CDR1 TSWWSYY and CDR2 QGS. CDR3 DNA sequence: TGTGCCCTTGGGGAACTAGGGATATCGTACTGGGGGATACCGCTGTACACCGATAAACTCATCTTT. Its translation is CALGELGISYWGIPLYTDKLIF.

The chain couples TRDV2 to TRDJ1, with 7 bases that match TRDD3. The CDR3 extends over 21 amino acids. The ends lost 0 bases at V and 0 bases at J; junction bases unmatched: 21. The V gene's germline CDR1 is GEAIGNYY and CDR2 EKD. CDR3 in DNA: TGTGCCTGTGACACCCCCCGGAGGGGGGATCCGGGACCGTATTACACCGATAAACTCATCTTT. Its protein is CACDTPRRGDPGPYYTDKLIF.

Comments on this clone: TCRdb has a much larger clone's protein, which differs at residue 6 from the translation of this DNA, likely because of a read error; what is shown is the protein translated from the DNA. This rearrangement joins TRDV1 to TRDJ1; no clear D gene. Germline lookup yields CDR1 TSWWSYY and CDR2 QGS. V was shortened by 3 bases and J by 2 bases, with 13 bases between the two germline ends. The CDR3 runs to 15 residues. CDR3 loop: CALGEPSEDTDKLIF. The DNA for the CDR3 is TGTGCTCTTGGGGAGCCCTCGGAGGATACCGATAAACTCATCTTT.

This clone was observed a few times. This chain connects TRDV1 to TRDJ1, with TRDD2 as a possible D gene (6 bases). The CDR3 loop spans 17 amino acids. In germline, CDR1 is TSWWSYY, CDR2 QGS. Trimming stripped 0 bases from V and 0 bases from J, with 14 bases between. The CDR3 here is CALGELSFPPYTDKLIF. In DNA form, the CDR3 reads TGTGCTCTTGGGGAACTTTCCTTCCCCCCATACACCGATAAACTCATCTTT.

This clone showed up just a few times. A far larger clone lies a single base away; this is likely a read error. The sample contains more than one DNA sequence encoding this CDR3. The chain links TRDV2 to TRDJ1; no firm D call. V lost 1 base, J lost 0 bases, and 38 bases lay in between. The germline gives CDR1 GEAIGNYY, CDR2 EKD. The CDR3 is 24 residues long. CDR3 sequence reads: CACDTVGSTGGVIGNWEYTDKLIF. The CDR3 DNA reads as TGTGCCTGTGACACGGTTGGGTCTACGGGCGGGGTTATAGGTAATTGGGAGTACACCGATAAACTCATCTTT.

There are a few counts of this clone. With only one base between it and a far larger clone, this is likely a read error. The gene calls are TRDV2 and TRDJ1; perhaps TRDD3 as D (5 bases). CDR3 size: 14 residues. The germline V gene encodes CDR1 GEAIGNYY and CDR2 EKD. V lost 3 bases to trimming and J lost 4 bases, with 14 bases between them. The CDR3 region is CACDQGGLNDKLIF. CDR3 sequence (DNA): TGTGCCTGTGACCAGGGGGGGCTTAACGATAAACTCATCTTT.